The 2 T cell receptor beta chains in this list originate from one sample, sequenced in a study of T cell responses to AZD1222 COVID-19 vaccine. Only in-frame clones appear in the TCRdb table, and some are missing; sequencing was by immunoSEQ multiplex PCR. The table lists about 170,000 clones, roughly nine tenths of them singletons. This specimen consisted of peripheral blood, obtained on day 0 of AZD1222 vaccination. The receptors here all came from an adult in good health.

The rearrangement uses TRBV5-1 and TRBJ2-2; 8 bases match TRBD2. Germline lookup yields CDR1 SGHRS and CDR2 YFSETQ. The CDR3 contains 18 residues. V lost 0 bases and J lost 5; bases outside the gene matches: 12. The chain's CDR3 is CASSLVPAGEVGTGELFF. The DNA for the CDR3 is TGCGCCAGCAGCTTGGTTCCAGCGGGAGAAGTCGGAACCGGGGAGCTGTTTTTT.

The chain uses TRBV24-1 and TRBJ2-5; the match to TRBD1 covers 8 bases. Germline trimming cut 5 bases from V and 2 bases from J; bases unmatched to any gene: 9. Germline-derived CDR1 and CDR2 are KGHDR and SFDVKD. This CDR3 is 16 amino acids long. As DNA, the CDR3 is TGTGCCACCAGTGGTAGAGGCAGGGGGCGGCAAGAGACCCAGTACTTC. Amino acid sequence: CATSGRGRGRQETQYF.